This T cell receptor (beta chain) originates from a study of shared clonotypes between healthy human individuals. The germline gives CDR1 SGHVS, CDR2 FNYEAQ. This CDR3 contains 15 residues. V was trimmed by 1 base and J by 3 bases, leaving 13 bases between them. Several immunoSEQ plates received, in even portions, the genomic DNA of each subset. Only in-frame clones appear in the TCRdb table, and some are missing; sequencing was by immunoSEQ multiplex PCR. There are about 470,000 clones in the sample; roughly 77% occur only once, and under 15% lies in the top ten. Sample: PBMCs. The source of this sequence is a woman in her forties in good health. Some clones in this sample may be carry-over from other donors' samples. V usage is TRBV7-6 and J usage is TRBJ2-7; D could derive from TRBD1 or TRBD2 (5 bases each). CDR3 loop: CASSLEGTDFYEQYF. CDR3 nucleotide sequence: TGTGCCAGCAGCTTAGAGGGGACGGACTTCTACGAGCAGTACTTC. The full variable domain, completed using reference TRBV7-6 and TRBJ2-7, is GAGVSQSPRYKVTKRGQDVALRCDPISGHVSLYWYRQALGQGPEFLTYFNYEAQQDKSGLPNDRFSAERPEGSISTLTIQRTEQRDSAMYRCASSLEGTDFYEQYFGPGTRLTVT.